The subject of this entry is one TCR beta chain. Sequencing was performed with immunoSEQ multiplex PCR; in TCRdb, only in-frame clones are kept and a portion is missing. The data show 66,000 or so clones, over 75% seen once. CDR1 and CDR2 from the germline V gene are MNHEY and SMNVEV (reference sequence). The V gene lost 5 bases and the J gene lost 0 bases, with 11 bases spanning the gap. The CDR3 loop spans 15 amino acids. This specimen comes from a study of blood T cell repertoires in COVID-19. The sequence came from a human donor in a cohort sampled during active COVID-19. The specimen sequenced was peripheral blood. V is TRBV27 and J is TRBJ1-3; D unresolved. CDR3 sequence reads: CASSALGGSGNTIYF. The CDR3 nucleotides are TGTGCCAGCAGTGCCCTGGGAGGCTCTGGAAACACCATATATTTT.